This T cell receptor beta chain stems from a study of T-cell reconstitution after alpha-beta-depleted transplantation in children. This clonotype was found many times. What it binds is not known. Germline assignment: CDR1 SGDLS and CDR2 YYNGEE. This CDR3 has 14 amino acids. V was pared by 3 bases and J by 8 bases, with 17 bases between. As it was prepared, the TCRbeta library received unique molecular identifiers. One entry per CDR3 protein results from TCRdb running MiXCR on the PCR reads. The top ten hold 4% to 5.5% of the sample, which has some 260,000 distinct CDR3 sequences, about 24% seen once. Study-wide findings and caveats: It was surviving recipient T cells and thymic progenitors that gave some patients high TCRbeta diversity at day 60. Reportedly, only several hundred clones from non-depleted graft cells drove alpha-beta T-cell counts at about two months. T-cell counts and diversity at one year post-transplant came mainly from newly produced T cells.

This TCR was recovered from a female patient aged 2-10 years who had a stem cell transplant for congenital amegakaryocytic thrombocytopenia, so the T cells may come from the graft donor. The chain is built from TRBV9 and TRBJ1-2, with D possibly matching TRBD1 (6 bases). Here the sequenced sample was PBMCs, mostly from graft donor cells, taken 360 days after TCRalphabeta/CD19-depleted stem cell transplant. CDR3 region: CASSGYREINGYTF. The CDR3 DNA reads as TGTGCCAGCAGCGGTTACAGGGAAATTAACGGCTACACCTTC.